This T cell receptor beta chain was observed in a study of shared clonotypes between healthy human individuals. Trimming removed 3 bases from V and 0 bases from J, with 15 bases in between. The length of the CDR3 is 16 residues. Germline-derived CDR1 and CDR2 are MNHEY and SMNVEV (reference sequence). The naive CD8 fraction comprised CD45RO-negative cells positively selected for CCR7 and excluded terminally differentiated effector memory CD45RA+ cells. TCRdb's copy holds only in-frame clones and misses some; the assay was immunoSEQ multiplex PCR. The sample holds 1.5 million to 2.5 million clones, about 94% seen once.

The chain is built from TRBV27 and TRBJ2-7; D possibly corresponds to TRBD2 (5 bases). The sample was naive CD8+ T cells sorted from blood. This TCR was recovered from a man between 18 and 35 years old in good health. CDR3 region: CASSFLGGFSSYEQYF. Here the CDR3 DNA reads TGTGCCAGCAGTTTCTTAGGCGGGTTTAGCTCCTACGAGCAGTACTTC.